The sequence of this T cell receptor beta chain was determined in a study of T cell responses to AZD1222 COVID-19 vaccine. Some clones are missing from TCRdb's copy, which holds only in-frame ones; the method was immunoSEQ multiplex PCR. This sample has 150,000 to 200,000 clones; 70% to 90% occur once, and the top ten carry 5% to 7%. The TCR was taken from an adult in good health. This specimen was peripheral blood, taken on day 0 of AZD1222 vaccination.

DNA for the CDR3: TGTGCCAGCAACAGGGACCCTAACTATGGCTACACCTTC. It specifies CASNRDPNYGYTF. J is TRBJ1-2 and V is TRBV6-5, with a tentative D call TRBD1 (6 bases). V lost 7 bases and J lost 0, with 9 bases in between. CDR1 is MNHEY and CDR2 is SVGAGI in the germline V gene. CDR3 length: 13 residues.